The source of this TCR beta chain is a study of blood T cell repertoires in COVID-19. Clones were read by immunoSEQ multiplex PCR, and TCRdb kept only the in-frame ones, dropping some. The data show fewer than 200,000 clones, 84% seen once. Symptom resolution, clearance, or two negative PCRs marked the recovered donors of Cohort 3. Germline V lookup: CDR1 GTSNPN, CDR2 SVGIG (reference sequence). This CDR3 has 13 amino acids. The V segment lost 3 bases and the J segment 10 bases; nucleotides outside the gene matches: 8. Sequences were obtained from PBMCs or T cells enriched from blood (not recorded which). This receptor was identified in a middle-aged man who had recovered from COVID-19. The rearrangement joins TRBV30 to TRBJ1-1; the match to TRBD1 covers 10 bases. DNA for the CDR3: TGTGCCTGGAGAGTCCCCGGGACAGGGGTAGCTTTCTTT. It yields the protein CAWRVPGTGVAFF.